The rows below give T cell receptor beta chains drawn from one sample of a study of CD8+CD57+ T cells in acquired aplastic anemia. MiXCR, applied by TCRdb to the reads, yields one record per CDR3 protein. The data show some 160,000 distinct CDR3 sequences, around 48% seen once. Sample: sorted CD4+, CD8+, or CD8+CD57+ T cells (not recorded which) from PBMCs. The receptors were gathered from a human donor with aplastic anemia. The CDR3 runs from the conserved cysteine through the conserved F or W. Fields, in order: V gene, D gene, clone size, J gene, CDR3 DNA, CDR3 protein. D genes are given only for firm matches. Expanded clones get a size class; other rows say once, few or many, or leave the size out.

V: TRBV19
D: .
size: .
J: TRBJ2-7
DNA: TGTGCCAGTAGTATTGGGATCTCCTACGAGCAGTACTTC
CDR3: CASSIGISYEQYF

V: TRBV10-2
D: .
size: .
J: TRBJ2-1
DNA: TGCGCCAGCAAAGACAGGTCGGACAATGAGCAGTTCTTC
CDR3: CASKDRSDNEQFF

V: TRBV10-3
D: .
size: few
J: TRBJ2-7
DNA: TGTGCCATCAGTGTCCTAGGCAGTTCCTCCTACGAGCAGTACTTC
CDR3: CAISVLGSSSYEQYF

V: TRBV5-6
D: .
size: .
J: TRBJ1-4
DNA: TGTGCCAGCAGCTTGGCCGGGACGGAGCCCCCAAATTTT
CDR3: CASSLAGTEPPNF

V: TRBV25-1
D: TRBD2
size: .
J: TRBJ2-3
DNA: TGTGCCAGCTCATTAGCGGGAGGACAACCTACGCAGTATTTT
CDR3: CASSLAGGQPTQYF

V: TRBV3-1
D: .
size: .
J: TRBJ2-3
DNA: TGTGCCAGCAGCCAGACCCCGCCTGGCGTGGGGACAGATACGCAGTATTTT
CDR3: CASSQTPPGVGTDTQYF

V: TRBV6-1
D: TRBD1
size: .
J: TRBJ1-1
DNA: TGTGCCAGCAGCCCCGGGACAGGGGCCTTGGAGGGTGCTTTCTTT
CDR3: CASSPGTGALEGAFF

V: TRBV6-1
D: TRBD1
size: many
J: TRBJ2-7
DNA: TGTGCCAGCACCACATCCGGACAGGGACACGAGCAGTACTTC
CDR3: CASTTSGQGHEQYF

V: TRBV7-7
D: TRBD2
size: many
J: TRBJ2-2
DNA: TGTGCTAGCAGCTACGGAGCGGGAAGCACCGGGGAGCTGTTTTTT
CDR3: CASSYGAGSTGELFF

V: TRBV7-9
D: .
size: few
J: TRBJ1-5
DNA: TGTGCCAGCAGTTTGGAGGGCTCGCCCCAGCATTTT
CDR3: CASSLEGSPQHF

V: TRBV19
D: .
size: .
J: TRBJ2-7
DNA: TGTGCCAGTAGTATAGTGGGGGGACACCACTCCTACGAGCAGTACTTC
CDR3: CASSIVGGHHSYEQYF

V: TRBV9
D: .
size: once
J: TRBJ2-7
DNA: TGTGCCAGCAGCGTAGACGGGGGCTTTATGGGGAGACAGTACTTC
CDR3: CASSVDGGFMGRQYF

V: TRBV9
D: .
size: .
J: TRBJ2-7
DNA: TGTGCCAGCAGCCCCCGACAGGGGAGGGATTACGAGCAGTACTTC
CDR3: CASSPRQGRDYEQYF

V: TRBV7-2
D: TRBD1
size: .
J: TRBJ2-2
DNA: TGTGCCAGCAGCCCGGACAGGGTCGGGACCGGGGAGCTGTTTTTT
CDR3: CASSPDRVGTGELFF

V: TRBV7-8
D: TRBD1
size: .
J: TRBJ2-7
DNA: TGCGCCAGCAGCCCCGGACAGGGGGCGGCCTACGAGCAGTACTTC
CDR3: CASSPGQGAAYEQYF

V: TRBV18
D: TRBD2
size: .
J: TRBJ2-1
DNA: TGTGCCAGCTCACCGGCCCTAGCGGGAGTGAGTGAGCAGTTCTTC
CDR3: CASSPALAGVSEQFF

V: TRBV7-9
D: .
size: .
J: TRBJ2-2
DNA: TGTGCCAGCACTGCCACCGGGGAGCTGTTTTTT
CDR3: CASTATGELFF

V: TRBV19
D: .
size: .
J: TRBJ1-5
DNA: TGTGCCAGTAGTATGGTTCGGGTAACGAGCAATCAGCCCCAGCATTTT
CDR3: CASSMVRVTSNQPQHF

V: TRBV7-7
D: .
size: .
J: TRBJ1-5
DNA: TGTGCTAGCAAACCCGGGACACCCTATCAGCCCCAGCATTTT
CDR3: CASKPGTPYQPQHF

V: TRBV2
D: .
size: once
J: TRBJ1-2
DNA: TGTGCCAGCAGTGAAAGTAGTGGGCCCTATGGCTACACCTTC
CDR3: CASSESSGPYGYTF

V: TRBV20-1
D: TRBD1
size: .
J: TRBJ2-5
DNA: TGCAGTGCTAGGAAGACAGGGGGCGAGACCCAGTACTTC
CDR3: CSARKTGGETQYF

V: TRBV5-4
D: .
size: .
J: TRBJ1-1
DNA: TGTGCCAGCAGCTACGAAGCGTTCTTT
CDR3: CASSYEAFF

V: TRBV4-1
D: TRBD2
size: .
J: TRBJ2-1
DNA: TGCGCCAGCAGCCAAGACACTAGCGGGAGGAATGAGCAGTTCTTC
CDR3: CASSQDTSGRNEQFF

V: TRBV13
D: .
size: .
J: TRBJ2-5
DNA: TGTGCCAGCAGCTTAAGGTACAGGGCAAAAGAGACCCAGTACTTC
CDR3: CASSLRYRAKETQYF

V: TRBV20-1
D: .
size: .
J: TRBJ1-1
DNA: TGCAGTGCCGTCTTTAGAGGTAGGGGCACTGAAGCTTTCTTT
CDR3: CSAVFRGRGTEAFF

V: TRBV5-1
D: TRBD2
size: many
J: TRBJ2-5
DNA: TGCGCCAGCAGCTTTAGCGGGACCGAGGAGACCCAGTACTTC
CDR3: CASSFSGTEETQYF

V: TRBV5-8
D: .
size: few
J: TRBJ1-1
DNA: TGTGCCAGCAGTCCGGGGGGGAAGGGTGAAGCTTTCTTT
CDR3: CASSPGGKGEAFF

V: TRBV6-4
D: TRBD1
size: few
J: TRBJ1-6
DNA: TGTGCCAGCAGGGACAGGGATAATTCACCCCTCCACTTT
CDR3: CASRDRDNSPLHF

V: TRBV24-1
D: .
size: .
J: TRBJ1-2
DNA: TGTGCCACCAGTGGGAGGAACAGATACTATGGCTACACCTTC
CDR3: CATSGRNRYYGYTF

V: TRBV29-1
D: TRBD2
size: .
J: TRBJ2-1
DNA: TGCAGCGCGGGGGTTAGCGGGAGCGGGTACAATGAGCAGTTCTTC
CDR3: CSAGVSGSGYNEQFF

V: TRBV25-1
D: .
size: .
J: TRBJ2-5
DNA: TGTGCCAGCAGTGAATATGGGAGAGAGACCCAGTACTTC
CDR3: CASSEYGRETQYF

V: TRBV6-1
D: TRBD2
size: few
J: TRBJ2-1
DNA: TGTGCCAGCAGTCGTGCCGGGACTAGCGGGAGTGGTGAGCAGTTCTTC
CDR3: CASSRAGTSGSGEQFF

V: TRBV2
D: TRBD2
size: .
J: TRBJ2-3
DNA: TGTGCCAGCAGCTCCCGCGGGGGAACGACAGATACGCAGTATTTT
CDR3: CASSSRGGTTDTQYF

V: TRBV27
D: .
size: .
J: TRBJ2-2
DNA: TGTGCCAGCAGATCTGGGGGGGCCGAGGGGGAGCTGTTTTTT
CDR3: CASRSGGAEGELFF

V: TRBV6-4
D: .
size: .
J: TRBJ1-1
DNA: TGTGCCAGCAGTCAGGGGTGGAACACTGAAGCTTTCTTT
CDR3: CASSQGWNTEAFF

V: TRBV10-3
D: .
size: many
J: TRBJ2-1
DNA: TGTGCCATCAGTGACAAGGGCAATGAGCAGTTCTTC
CDR3: CAISDKGNEQFF

V: TRBV4-1
D: .
size: many
J: TRBJ1-5
DNA: TGCGCCAGCAGCCCCACCCAGGGCTATAGCAATCAGCCCCAGCATTTT
CDR3: CASSPTQGYSNQPQHF

V: TRBV7-9
D: .
size: .
J: TRBJ2-5
DNA: TGTGCCAGCAGCCCTAGTGGCTCTGGAGAGACCCAGTACTTC
CDR3: CASSPSGSGETQYF

V: TRBV24-1
D: .
size: many
J: TRBJ2-1
DNA: TGTGCCACCAGTGACCTTAGTCCGAGCTCCTACAATGAGCAGTTCTTC
CDR3: CATSDLSPSSYNEQFF

V: TRBV5-4
D: TRBD1
size: .
J: TRBJ1-2
DNA: TGTGCCAGCAGCCGTGGTTTGAGACAGGGTGGTGGCTACACCTTC
CDR3: CASSRGLRQGGGYTF

V: TRBV2
D: .
size: .
J: TRBJ1-5
DNA: TGTGCCAGCAGTCCCGGGGCAACCCAGCATTTT
CDR3: CASSPGATQHF

V: TRBV11-1
D: .
size: once
J: TRBJ1-1
DNA: TGTGCCAGCAGCTTAGCCGACGGGGCGGCTGGTACTGAAGCTTTCTTT
CDR3: CASSLADGAAGTEAFF